This passage covers 32 T cell receptor beta chains from one sample sequenced in a study of blood T cell repertoires in COVID-19. Profiled with immunoSEQ multiplex PCR; TCRdb holds only in-frame clones, not every one. The sample lists 240,000 or so clones; approximately 86% were seen once. The sequencing sample was made of peripheral blood. Source of these receptors: a man aged 55 to 70 who had recovered from COVID-19.

This rearrangement joins TRBV6-6 to TRBJ2-7; no clear D. CDR3 length: 12 residues. CDR1 is MNHNY and CDR2 is SVGAGI in the germline V gene (reference sequence). Trimming removed 0 bases from V and 5 bases from J, with 5 bases in between. CDR3 nucleotide sequence: TGTGCCAGCAGTTACTCGGCGGACGAGCAGTACGTC. Translated, it gives CASSYSADEQYV.

This rearrangement joins TRBV6-5 to TRBJ1-4; TRBD1 matches at 9 bases. Looked up from germline, CDR1 is MNHEY and CDR2 is SVGAGI. V shed 2 bases and J 5 bases; nucleotides not matched to a gene: 6. The CDR3 totals 16 residues. This CDR3 reads CASSYQYRGQNEKLFF. The CDR3, as DNA: TGTGCCAGCAGTTACCAATACAGGGGGCAAAATGAAAAACTGTTTTTT.

J is TRBJ2-1 and V is TRBV4-2; the match to TRBD2 covers 8 bases. The germline CDR1 and CDR2 sequences are LGHNA and YNFKEQ. The V segment lost 5 bases and the J segment 3 bases; nucleotides outside the gene matches: 6. The CDR3 contains 15 residues. Here the CDR3 reads CASSAGGGNYNEQFF. CDR3 nucleotides: TGTGCCAGCAGCGCCGGGGGGGGCAACTACAATGAGCAGTTCTTC.

The chain employs TRBV13 and TRBJ2-5, with D possibly matching TRBD2 (7 bases). The V gene's germline CDR1 is PRHDT and CDR2 FYEKMQ (reference sequence). The CDR3 has 15 amino acids. V lost 4 bases, J lost 10 bases, and 22 bases lay in between. CDR3 region: CASSSRPRGGIGQYF. The CDR3 DNA sequence: TGTGCCAGCAGCTCAAGACCTAGGGGGGGTATAGGCCAGTACTTC. Variable domain in full (rest from reference TRBV13 and TRBJ2-5): AAGVIQSPRHLIKEKRETATLKCYPIPRHDTVYWYQQGPGQDPQFLISFYEKMQSDKGSIPDRFSAQQFSDYHSELNMSSLELGDSALYFCASSSRPRGGIGQYFGPGTRLLVL.

V is TRBV9 and J is TRBJ2-2; possibly TRBD2 for D (5 bases). The CDR3 covers 15 residues. Germline CDR1 SGDLS, CDR2 YYNGEE. Trimming stripped 0 bases from V and 4 bases from J, with 10 bases between. The CDR3 DNA reads as TGTGCCAGCAGCGTAGCAGCGGAGCTCACCGGGGAGCTGTTTTTT. It yields the protein CASSVAAELTGELFF.

This chain links TRBV10-2 with TRBJ2-5, with 9 bases aligning to TRBD2. CDR3 length equals 18 residues. V trimming: 3 bases; J trimming: 1 base; junction bases outside the gene matches: 12. Germline V gene lookup returns CDR1 WSHSY and CDR2 SAAADI. The CDR3 sequence is CASSEKVRASGAQETQYF. CDR3 nucleotides: TGCGCCAGCAGTGAAAAAGTTCGGGCTAGCGGGGCCCAAGAGACCCAGTACTTC.

The chain uses TRBV12-5 and TRBJ1-1; possible D gene TRBD1, 5 bases. Trimming removed 5 bases at V and 7 bases at J, with 14 bases between. CDR1 and CDR2 (germline): LGHNT, FRNRAP. The length of the CDR3 is 13 residues. In DNA, the CDR3 is TGTGCTAGTGGTCACTCAGACAGATATGAAGCTTTCTTT. Translated, it gives CASGHSDRYEAFF.

V gene TRBV11-1 combines with J gene TRBJ2-2; weak D call: TRBD2 (6 bases). This CDR3 has 15 residues. The V end was cut by 7 bases, the J end by 4 bases, with 16 bases between. Germline V gives CDR1 SGHAT, CDR2 FQDESV (reference sequence). The CDR3 is CASNSHGGTTGELFF. As DNA, the CDR3 is TGTGCCAGCAATTCGCACGGGGGTACCACCGGGGAGCTGTTTTTT. The whole variable domain, remainder taken from reference TRBV11-1 and TRBJ2-2, is EAEVAQSPRYKITEKSQAVAFWCDPISGHATLYWYRQILGQGPELLVQFQDESVVDDSQLPKDRFSAERLKGVDSTLKIQPAELGDSAMYLCASNSHGGTTGELFFGEGSRLTVL.

The V gene is TRBV9, the J gene TRBJ2-2, with D unresolved. Trimming removed 3 bases at V and 3 bases at J, with 12 bases between. The CDR3 length is 15 residues. CDR1 is SGDLS and CDR2 is YYNGEE in the germline V gene. This chain's CDR3 is CASSDRPLDTGELFF. CDR3 in DNA: TGTGCCAGCAGCGACCGGCCTCTAGACACCGGGGAGCTGTTTTTT.

J is TRBJ1-3 and V is TRBV7-2; D is undetermined. V lost 1 base to trimming and J lost 4 bases, with 8 bases between them. The germline V gene has CDR1 SGHTA and CDR2 FQGNSA. CDR3 length equals 14 residues. CDR3 nucleotide sequence: TGTGCCAGCAGCTTAGGAGGGTCAGGAAACACCATATATTTT. Amino acid sequence: CASSLGGSGNTIYF. Complete variable domain (other parts from reference TRBV7-2 and TRBJ1-3): GAGVSQSPSNKVTEKGKDVELRCDPISGHTALYWYRQSLGQGLEFLIYFQGNSAPDKSGLPSDRFSAERTGGSVSTLTIQRTQQEDSAVYLCASSLGGSGNTIYFGEGSWLTVV.

The CDR3 DNA reads as TGTGCCAGCAGTTATAACAGCTACGAGCAGTACGTC. Translating gives CASSYNSYEQYV. The chain combines TRBV6-5 with TRBJ2-7; D unclear. The germline V gene has CDR1 MNHEY and CDR2 SVGAGI. This CDR3 has 12 amino acids. V lost 3 bases and J lost 3, with 6 bases in between.

The rearrangement uses TRBV2 and TRBJ1-3; a weak D match, TRBD1 (5 bases). The ends were cut back, 7 bases at V and 0 bases at J, with 16 bases in the middle. CDR3 size: 16 residues. The germline V gene has CDR1 SNHLY and CDR2 FYNNEI. The CDR3 DNA follows: TGTGCCAGCATGCAGGGATCTCCTCTCTCTGGAAACACCATATATTTT. Translated, it gives CASMQGSPLSGNTIYF.

The chain has TRBV5-6 and TRBJ2-5, with D unclear. Deletions cut 0 bases from V and 4 bases from J, with 10 bases between. The CDR3 runs to 14 residues. Germline CDR1 SGHDT, CDR2 YYEEEE. CDR3 in amino acids: CASSLGLVPETQYF. The DNA of the CDR3 is TGTGCCAGCAGCTTGGGGCTAGTCCCAGAGACCCAGTACTTC.

The rearrangement links TRBV2 to TRBJ2-7; possibly TRBD1 for D (6 bases). V lost 7 bases and J lost 0, with 13 bases in between. The CDR3 runs to 14 residues. Germline-derived CDR1 and CDR2 are SNHLY and FYNNEI. CDR3 loop: CASKDRDNSYEQYF. The DNA for the CDR3 is TGTGCCAGCAAGGACCGGGACAACTCCTACGAGCAGTACTTC.

This sequence joins TRBV10-2 and TRBJ1-2, with 10 bases matching TRBD1. This CDR3 region has 12 residues. V lost 9 bases to trimming and J lost 7 bases; unmatched junction nucleotides: 5. Germline CDR1 WSHSY, CDR2 SAAADI. The CDR3 DNA sequence: TGCGCCAGAGGACAGGGGGTTCGTGGCTACACCTTC. Its protein is CARGQGVRGYTF.

This chain links TRBV19 with TRBJ1-2; no firm D call. The V gene lost 6 bases and the J gene lost 10 bases, with 15 bases spanning the gap. Germline V gene data show CDR1 as LNHDA and CDR2 as SQIVND (reference sequence). The CDR3 contains 12 residues. Here the CDR3 DNA reads TGTGCCAGTAGCCCCCCCAACATGTACTACACCTTC. Encoded protein: CASSPPNMYYTF.

The chain uses TRBV6-1 and TRBJ2-1, with 12 bases lining up with TRBD2. The CDR3 contains 19 residues. Germline V gene lookup returns CDR1 MNHNS and CDR2 SASEGT. The J segment lost 0 bases and the V segment lost 4 bases, leaving 10 bases of the junction unmatched. The CDR3 nucleotides read TGTGCCAGCAGTGGCGCTAGCGGGGGGGCGATTAGCTCCTACAATGAGCAGTTCTTC. This gives the protein CASSGASGGAISSYNEQFF.

This chain uses TRBV10-3 with TRBJ2-3, with 8 bases aligning to TRBD2. Germline trimming cut 2 bases from V and 0 bases from J; bases unmatched to any gene: 10. CDR1 ENHRY and CDR2 SYGVKD come from the germline V gene. The CDR3 has 18 amino acids. Here the CDR3 DNA reads TGTGCCATCAGTGAGGTTCAGGGCGGGGGGTTGAGCACAGATACGCAGTATTTT. This gives the protein CAISEVQGGGLSTDTQYF.

The chain links TRBV7-6 to TRBJ2-5; 16 nucleotides agree with TRBD2. The germline CDR1 and CDR2 sequences are SGHVS and FNYEAQ. With 5 bases clipped from V and 5 bases from J, the junction kept 11 bases outside the gene matches. This CDR3 is built from 18 residues. For the CDR3, the DNA is TGTGCCAGCAGCCCAGGAGGGACTAGCGGGGGGGCGTATGAGACCCAGTACTTC. This translates into CASSPGGTSGGAYETQYF. The whole variable domain, remainder taken from reference TRBV7-6 and TRBJ2-5, is GAGVSQSPRYKVTKRGQDVALRCDPISGHVSLYWYRQALGQGPEFLTYFNYEAQQDKSGLPNDRFSAERPEGSISTLTIQRTEQRDSAMYRCASSPGGTSGGAYETQYFGPGTRLLVL.

J is TRBJ2-2 and V is TRBV23-1; 8 bases are a match to TRBD1. TRBV23-1 carries the ORF label, with uncertain function. Trimming cost V 4 bases and J 1 base; bases outside gene matches: 2. This CDR3 has 15 amino acids. The CDR3 DNA follows: TGCGCCAGCAGTCGGGGGACAGGGAACACCGGGGAGCTGTTTTTT. This gives the protein CASSRGTGNTGELFF.

This clone was picked up one time. CDR3 in amino acids: CASSQGWGGETQYF. CDR3 nucleotides: TGTGCCAGCAGCCAAGGTTGGGGGGGGGAGACCCAGTACTTC. V and J are TRBV3-1 (or the pseudogene TRBV3-2) and TRBJ2-5; 7 bases are shared with TRBD2. CDR3 length: 14 amino acids. Trimming took 1 base from V and 5 from J; bases not matched to a gene: 4. The germline CDR1 and CDR2 sequences are LGHDT and YNNKEL (reference sequence).

The V gene is TRBV5-6, the J gene TRBJ1-5, with unresolved D. CDR1 and CDR2 from the germline V gene are SGHDT and YYEEEE. This CDR3 comprises 13 residues. Trimming stripped 1 base from V and 5 bases from J, with 7 bases between. Here the CDR3 reads CASSLRVDQPQHF. In DNA, the CDR3 is TGTGCCAGCAGCTTGAGAGTTGATCAGCCCCAGCATTTT.

The chain is built from TRBV11-2 and TRBJ1-6; TRBD1 matches at 11 bases. Germline CDR1 is SGHAT and CDR2 is FQNNGV. V shed 2 bases, J shed 3 bases, and the junction held 3 bases outside the gene matches. The CDR3 has 17 residues. CDR3 residues: CASSLRTGGLYNSPLHF. For the CDR3, the DNA is TGTGCCAGCAGCTTAAGGACAGGGGGCCTCTATAATTCACCCCTCCACTTT.

This chain connects TRBV5-8 to TRBJ1-5, with D tentatively TRBD1 (6 bases). The CDR3 sequence is 15 residues long. Trimming took 4 bases from V and 10 from J, leaving 21 bases between them. Germline assignment: CDR1 SGHTS and CDR2 YDEGEE. CDR3 coding DNA: TGTGCCAGCAGCCGCCAGGGGCCCAATAGAGAACCCCAGCATTTT. It encodes CASSRQGPNREPQHF. Full variable domain (rest looked up from reference TRBV5-8 and TRBJ1-5): EAGVTQSPTHLIKTRGQQATLRCSPISGHTSVYWYQQALGLGLQFLLWYDEGEERNRGNFPPRFSGRQFPNYSSELNVNALELEDSALYLCASSRQGPNREPQHFGDGTRLSIL.

This clone was seen only once. CDR3 bases: TGTGCCAGCAGCTTGTCGGGGGTAAGGCAGCCCCAGCATTTT. Amino acids: CASSLSGVRQPQHF. The chain is built from TRBV5-6 and TRBJ1-5; maybe TRBD1 (5 bases). The CDR3 consists of 14 residues. Trimming removed 1 base from V and 7 bases from J, with 12 bases in between. Germline V lookup: CDR1 SGHDT, CDR2 YYEEEE.

Notes on this clone: Distinct nucleotide sequences in the sample also encode this CDR3. The chain employs TRBV5-1 and TRBJ2-5; TRBD2 is a possible D gene (7 bases). The CDR3 is 14 amino acids. The V end lost 4 bases, the J end lost 1 base, and 11 bases lay between the germline ends. Per germline, CDR1 SGHRS and CDR2 YFSETQ. CDR3 loop: CASSLGGPQETQYF. CDR3 in DNA: TGCGCCAGCAGCCTCGGGGGGCCCCAAGAGACCCAGTACTTC. The full variable domain, its missing parts supplied by reference TRBV5-1 and TRBJ2-5, is KAGVTQTPRYLIKTRGQQVTLSCSPISGHRSVSWYQQTPGQGLQFLFEYFSETQRNKGNFPGRFSGRQFSNSRSEMNVSTLELGDSALYLCASSLGGPQETQYFGPGTRLLVL.

This clone appeared once. V is TRBV14 and J is TRBJ2-7, with 9 positions matching TRBD1. The V and J ends lost 4 bases and 3 bases, in that order; junction bases with no gene match: 10. CDR1 SGHDN and CDR2 FVKESK come from the germline V gene. This CDR3 has 16 residues. CDR3 sequence (DNA): TGTGCCAGCAGCCGGAGAGTCCGGGACAGGGACTACGAGCAGTACTTC. Amino acids: CASSRRVRDRDYEQYF.

CDR3 residues: CASSTTSGATDTQYF. CDR3 nucleotides: TGTGCCAGCAGCACGACTAGCGGGGCTACAGATACGCAGTATTTT. The gene calls are TRBV9 and TRBJ2-3; 11 bases line up with TRBD2. V lost 4 bases, J lost 3 bases, and 4 bases stayed unmatched. Germline V lookup: CDR1 SGDLS, CDR2 YYNGEE. The CDR3 has 15 residues.

In regard to this clone: The junction differs from germline at one of its ends, possibly a read error. This chain joins TRBV28 and TRBJ1-2; the D gene is possibly TRBD1 (6 bases). The CDR3 totals 12 residues. The V gene's germline CDR1 is MDHEN and CDR2 SYDVKM. CDR3 in amino acids: CASSSPIRQAIF. The CDR3 bases are TGTGCCAGCAGTTCCCCTATCAGACAGGCAATCTTC.

The chain carries TRBV9 and TRBJ2-3, with 15 positions matching TRBD2. Germline V gene lookup returns CDR1 SGDLS and CDR2 YYNGEE. With 4 bases clipped from V and 3 bases from J, the junction kept 6 bases outside the gene matches. The CDR3 length is 17 residues. The CDR3 loop is CASSRTSGGGTTDTQYF. The CDR3 DNA sequence: TGTGCCAGCAGCCGGACTAGCGGGGGGGGAACTACAGATACGCAGTATTTT.

In its sample, this clone was seen once. This chain joins TRBV5-4 and TRBJ1-1, with D unclear. The CDR3 is 15 amino acids. Trimming pared 4 bases from V and 4 bases from J, leaving 17 bases between. CDR1 is SGHNT and CDR2 is YYREEE in the germline V gene (reference sequence). CDR3 amino acids: CASSPGVGLGTEAFF. The CDR3 DNA sequence: TGTGCCAGCAGCCCCGGGGTAGGGCTTGGCACTGAAGCTTTCTTT.

V and J are TRBV18 and TRBJ1-6; weak D call: TRBD1 (6 bases). CDR3 length: 16 residues. V was pared by 3 bases and J by 9 bases, with 18 bases between. Germline loops: CDR1 KGHSH, CDR2 LQKENI. CDR3 DNA: TGTGCCAGCTCACCTCAGGGGATCGGGGGGAGTTCACCCCTCCACTTT. Translating it yields CASSPQGIGGSSPLHF.